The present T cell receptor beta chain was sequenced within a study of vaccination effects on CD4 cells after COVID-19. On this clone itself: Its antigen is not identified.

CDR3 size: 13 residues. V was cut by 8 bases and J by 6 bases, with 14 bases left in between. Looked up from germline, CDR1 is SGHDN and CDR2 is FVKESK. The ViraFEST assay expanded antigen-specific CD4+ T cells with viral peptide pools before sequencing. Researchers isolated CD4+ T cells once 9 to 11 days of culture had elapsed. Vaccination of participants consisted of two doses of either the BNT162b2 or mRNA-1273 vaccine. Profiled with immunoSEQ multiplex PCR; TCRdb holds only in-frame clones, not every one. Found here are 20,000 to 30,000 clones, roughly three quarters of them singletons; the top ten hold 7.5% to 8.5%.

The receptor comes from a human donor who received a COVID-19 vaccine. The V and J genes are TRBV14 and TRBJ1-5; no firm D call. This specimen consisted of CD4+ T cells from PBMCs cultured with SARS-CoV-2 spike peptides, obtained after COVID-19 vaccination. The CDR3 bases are TGTGCCAGCCCCAATTGGGGTTGTCAGCCCCAGCATTTT. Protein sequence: CASPNWGCQPQHF.